The rows below give T cell receptor beta chains drawn from one sample of a study of radiotherapy plus CTLA-4 blockade in lung cancer. Generated by immunoSEQ multiplex PCR, the TCRdb table keeps only in-frame clones and is missing some. Of over 35,000 clones in the sample, around 77% were seen once. The source was peripheral blood, collected from a patient treated with radiotherapy plus ipilimumab. These TCRs come from a human donor with non-small cell lung cancer whose response to radiotherapy plus ipilimumab could not be evaluated. CDR3s include the opening cysteine and the closing phenylalanine or tryptophan. The order of the fields is V gene, J gene, clone size, D gene, CDR3 protein, CDR3 DNA. D genes are given only for firm matches. The size field is filled for only some rows; it gives once, few, many or a size class.

TRBV7-2,TRBJ2-5,NA,NA,CASSRGLSETQYF,TGTGCCAGCAGCCGGGGGTTGAGCGAGACCCAGTACTTC
TRBV15,TRBJ2-7,NA,NA,CATSGPGVTYEQYF,TGTGCCACCAGCGGTCCCGGGGTTACCTACGAGCAGTACTTC
TRBV15,TRBJ2-7,few,NA,CATSRALLYEQYF,TGTGCCACCAGCAGAGCCCTTCTCTACGAGCAGTACTTC
TRBV2,TRBJ2-7,NA,TRBD2,CAGTSGASYEQYF,TGTGCCGGAACTAGCGGGGCCTCCTACGAGCAGTACTTC
TRBV28,TRBJ2-7,NA,NA,CASKSVRGYEQYF,TGTGCCAGCAAGAGCGTGAGAGGCTACGAGCAGTACTTC
TRBV5-1,TRBJ2-1,NA,NA,CASSLSGLSKQFF,TGCGCCAGCAGCTTGAGTGGACTAAGTAAGCAGTTCTTC
TRBV5-4,TRBJ2-6,few,NA,CASSFVGGGANVLTF,TGTGCCAGCAGCTTTGTGGGGGGTGGGGCCAACGTCCTGACTTTC
TRBV30,TRBJ2-3,NA,NA,CAWSVPPGHSTDTQYF,TGTGCCTGGAGTGTCCCCCCGGGACACAGCACAGATACGCAGTATTTT
TRBV6-5,TRBJ1-1,once,NA,CASSLGSNTEAFF,TGTGCCAGCAGTCTGGGCAGTAACACTGAAGCTTTCTTT
TRBV13,TRBJ2-7,NA,TRBD1,CASSLVGDRARSSYEQYF,TGTGCCAGCAGCTTAGTCGGGGACAGGGCTAGGAGCTCCTACGAGCAGTACTTC
TRBV6-1,TRBJ1-6,NA,TRBD1,CASRVPGQGDSPLHF,TGTGCCAGCAGGGTCCCGGGACAGGGAGATTCACCCCTCCACTTT
TRBV9,TRBJ2-7,NA,NA,CASSVGFRGRGDEQYF,TGTGCCAGCAGCGTAGGATTTCGGGGCAGGGGGGACGAGCAGTACTTC
TRBV5-1,TRBJ1-4,NA,TRBD1,CASSPEGMAGGRKLFF,TGCGCCAGCAGCCCTGAAGGGATGGCAGGGGGACGAAAACTGTTTTTT
TRBV4-3,TRBJ2-2,NA,TRBD2,CASSQDYPSGYTGELFF,TGCGCCAGCAGCCAAGATTATCCTAGCGGCTACACCGGGGAGCTGTTTTTT
TRBV7-2,TRBJ1-5,NA,NA,CASSLGVRQPQHF,TGTGCCAGCAGCTTAGGAGTGAGGCAGCCCCAGCATTTT
TRBV6-4,TRBJ2-3,NA,NA,CASSDSFRRGRVTDTQYF,TGTGCCAGCAGTGACTCATTCCGGCGGGGCAGAGTCACAGATACGCAGTATTTT
TRBV7-6,TRBJ2-7,NA,TRBD1,CASSLGGTGAREQYF,TGTGCCAGCAGCTTAGGGGGGACAGGCGCTCGCGAGCAGTACTTC
TRBV9,TRBJ1-1,NA,TRBD1,CASSVAAGGNTEAFF,TGTGCCAGCAGCGTAGCGGCAGGGGGGAACACTGAAGCTTTCTTT
TRBV9,TRBJ2-1,NA,TRBD2,CASSVVLSGGNEQFF,TGTGCCAGCAGCGTAGTACTCTCGGGGGGGAATGAGCAGTTCTTC
TRBV2,TRBJ2-5,NA,NA,CASSELGVQETQYF,TGTGCCAGCAGTGAACTAGGGGTCCAAGAGACCCAGTACTTC
TRBV5-4,TRBJ2-5,NA,NA,CASSVHIQETQYF,TGTGCCAGCAGCGTGCACATCCAAGAGACCCAGTACTTC
TRBV19,TRBJ1-5,NA,TRBD1,CASNPGQGNQPQHF,TGTGCCAGTAACCCGGGACAGGGGAATCAGCCCCAGCATTTT
TRBV7-7,TRBJ2-5,few,TRBD2,CASSLGGGPQETQYF,TGTGCTAGCAGCTTGGGGGGGGGACCCCAAGAGACCCAGTACTTC
TRBV4-2,TRBJ1-1,NA,NA,CASSQVRGRGTEAFF,TGTGCCAGCAGCCAAGTCAGGGGCCGGGGCACTGAAGCTTTCTTT
TRBV7-2,TRBJ2-1,NA,TRBD2,CASTRIGTSMNEQFF,TGTGCCAGCACCCGAATCGGGACTAGCATGAATGAGCAGTTCTTC
TRBV7-2,TRBJ2-2,NA,TRBD1,CASSLIRGPTGELFF,TGTGCCAGCAGCTTAATCAGGGGGCCCACCGGGGAGCTGTTTTTT
TRBV7-2,TRBJ2-3,NA,NA,CASSSPSTDTQYF,TGTGCCAGCAGCTCCCCTAGCACAGATACGCAGTATTTT
TRBV6-1,TRBJ2-7,NA,NA,CASSGRPSSYEQYF,TGTGCCAGCAGTGGCAGGCCCAGCTCCTACGAGCAGTACTTC
TRBV19,TRBJ2-5,NA,NA,CAATWAGRETQYF,TGTGCCGCTACGTGGGCGGGACGGGAGACCCAGTACTTC
TRBV19,TRBJ1-5,NA,NA,CASRMGGLQPQHF,TGTGCCAGTAGAATGGGGGGGCTTCAGCCCCAGCATTTT